The T cell receptor beta chain described here comes from a study of OX40 agonist ivuxolimab in advanced cancers. Study overall: The patients received ivuxolimab by intravenous route every 2 weeks at 0.01 to 10 mg/kg.

This clone was seen a single time. Profiling relied on immunoSEQ multiplex PCR, and the TCRdb table lists in-frame clones only, not all of them. This sample has tens of thousands of clones, with approximately 90% found just once. Specimen: CD4+ or CD8+ T cells sorted from blood, collected in a trial of the OX40 agonist ivuxolimab. This sequence was found in an adult with an advanced solid tumor such as melanoma, head and neck, liver or kidney cancer.

CDR3 sequence (DNA): TGTGCCAGTAGTATAAGGGAGGACACTGAAGCTTTCTTT. Protein: CASSIREDTEAFF. The V and J genes are TRBV19 and TRBJ1-1; D unresolved. Germline CDR1 LNHDA, CDR2 SQIVND (reference sequence). The CDR3 runs to 13 residues. Deletions cut 2 bases from V and 3 bases from J, with 7 bases between.